Below, 28 T cell receptor beta chains from the same sample are listed, as sequenced in a study of a mutant IDH1 vaccine in newly diagnosed glioma. The assay was immunoSEQ multiplex PCR, and TCRdb's table has in-frame clones only and misses some. The data contain 30,000 to 40,000 clones, roughly 76% of them singletons. The time point is: week 23, last vaccination. In the vaccine, a single dose held 300 ug of the mutant IDH1 20-mer peptide, along with topical imiquimod. Their antigens remain unidentified. The sample consisted of PBMCs, taken from a glioma patient whose treatment included an IDH1 peptide vaccine. All receptors derive from a man between 35 and 55 years old with glioma.

This clone has just one count. The chain combines TRBV7-9 with TRBJ1-6, with 7 bases aligning to TRBD1. Germline values: CDR1 SEHNR, CDR2 FQNEAQ (reference sequence). The trim removed 0 bases at V and 7 bases at J, leaving 0 bases unmatched. This CDR3 has 14 residues. The CDR3 is CASSLAGGNSPLHF. Written as DNA, the CDR3 is TGTGCCAGCAGCTTAGCAGGGGGCAATTCACCCCTCCACTTT.

V usage is TRBV23-1 and J usage is TRBJ2-5, with D tentatively TRBD2 (6 bases). TRBV23-1 is an open reading frame whose function is uncertain. With 1 base removed from V and 0 bases from J, the gap between germline ends came to 24 bases. There are 20 residues in the CDR3. DNA for the CDR3: TGCGCCAGCAGTCAATGGGGATTGGGAAGGGCCGGGAGCCACCAAGAGACCCAGTACTTC. Amino acid sequence: CASSQWGLGRAGSHQETQYF.

The genes are TRBV11-2 and TRBJ1-4; D unresolved. This CDR3 spans 12 amino acids. Germline V gene sequence: CDR1 SGHAT, CDR2 FQNNGV. V was clipped by 2 bases and J by 11 bases, with 9 bases between them. CDR3 nucleotide sequence: TGTGCCAGCAGCTTAAACGGACTGAAACTGTTTTTT. Amino acid sequence: CASSLNGLKLFF.

V usage is TRBV7-9 and J usage is TRBJ2-7, with TRBD1 as a possible D gene (6 bases). The CDR3 covers 13 residues. Per germline, CDR1 SEHNR and CDR2 FQNEAQ (reference sequence). The V and J ends lost 4 bases and 3 bases respectively, with 10 bases between them. CDR3 loop: CASSYTGFYEQYF. CDR3 nucleotides: TGTGCCAGCAGCTATACAGGGTTCTACGAGCAGTACTTC.

This clone was observed a few times. V usage is TRBV6-5 and J usage is TRBJ1-4, with 7 bases fitting TRBD1. The junction had 3 bases not matched to a gene; V was cut back by 1 base and J by 4 bases. Looked up from germline, CDR1 is MNHEY and CDR2 is SVGAGI. The CDR3 covers 15 residues. This CDR3 is CASSYYRGLNEKLFF. The CDR3, as DNA: TGTGCCAGCAGTTACTACAGGGGTCTTAATGAAAAACTGTTTTTT.

V and J are TRBV4-3 and TRBJ2-5, with 11 bases fitting TRBD2. The CDR3 consists of 14 residues. V was clipped by 0 bases and J by 7 bases; unmatched bases: 1. Germline CDR1 reads LGHNA; CDR2 reads YSLEER. The CDR3 spells CASSQDTSGRTQYF. CDR3 coding DNA: TGCGCCAGCAGCCAAGATACTAGCGGGAGGACCCAGTACTTC.

This chain joins TRBV6-4 and TRBJ2-2; 9 nucleotides line up with TRBD2. The V and J ends lost 6 bases and 6 bases, in that order; junction bases with no gene match: 8. Germline CDR1 is MRHNA and CDR2 is SNTAGT. This CDR3 is 15 amino acids long. The CDR3 DNA reads TGTGCCAGCAGCGGCGACGTAGCGGGAGCCGGGGAGCTGTTTTTT. This gives the protein CASSGDVAGAGELFF.

V is TRBV7-2 and J is TRBJ1-6; D remains ambiguous. CDR3 length: 15 residues. Germline V gene sequence: CDR1 SGHTA, CDR2 FQGNSA. V was clipped by 3 bases and J by 2 bases, with 8 bases between them. The CDR3 DNA reads TGTGCCAGCAGCTTGGAGGGCACCTATAATTCACCCCTCCACTTT. Residues: CASSLEGTYNSPLHF.

This clone appeared once. This rearrangement joins TRBV7-2 to TRBJ1-2; no clear D gene. Trimming pared 1 base from V and 8 bases from J, leaving 8 bases between. Germline CDR1 is SGHTA and CDR2 is FQGNSA. The CDR3 sequence is 12 residues long. The CDR3 bases are TGTGCCAGCAGCTTAGGTGGTCGGGGCTACACCTTC. Protein product: CASSLGGRGYTF.

This chain links TRBV18 with TRBJ2-7; 7 bases line up with TRBD1. Germline CDR1 and CDR2: KGHSH and LQKENI. V trimming: 2 bases; J trimming: 4 bases; junction bases outside the gene matches: 2. The CDR3 contains 13 residues. Written as DNA, the CDR3 is TGTGCCAGCTCACCAGGGACAGCGTACGAGCAGTACTTC. Translating gives CASSPGTAYEQYF.

This clone was counted between two and nine times. The DNA for the CDR3 is TGTGCCAGCAGTTTAGTTCAGCGTAACACTGAAGCTTTCTTT. Translation: CASSLVQRNTEAFF. The rearrangement joins TRBV28 to TRBJ1-1, with D hard to call. V gave up 2 bases and J gave up 2 bases, with 9 bases separating them. The CDR3 consists of 14 residues. Per the germline V gene, CDR1 is MDHEN and CDR2 is SYDVKM. The whole variable domain, remainder taken from reference TRBV28 and TRBJ1-1, is DVKVTQSSRYLVKRTGEKVFLECVQDMDHENMFWYRQDPGLGLRLIYFSYDVKMKEKGDIPEGYSVSREKKERFSLILESASTNQTSMYLCASSLVQRNTEAFFGQGTRLTVV.

The chain links TRBV6-5 to TRBJ1-1; D gene ambiguous. Trimming removed 4 bases at V and 0 bases at J, with 9 bases between. CDR3 length: 14 residues. Germline CDR1 reads MNHEY; CDR2 reads SVGAGI. The CDR3 DNA reads TGTGCCAGCAGTTCGTTCAGAATGAACACTGAAGCTTTCTTT. Residues: CASSSFRMNTEAFF.

The chain carries TRBV5-4 and TRBJ2-7; possible D gene TRBD2, 6 bases. The length of the CDR3 is 14 residues. V lost 1 base and J 2 bases, leaving 10 bases between the germline ends. CDR1 is SGHNT and CDR2 is YYREEE in the germline V gene (reference sequence). CDR3 loop: CASSLLGGAYEQYF. The CDR3 nucleotides are TGTGCCAGCAGCTTGTTGGGGGGAGCCTACGAGCAGTACTTC.

In its sample, this clone was seen a few times. The chain couples TRBV19 to TRBJ2-4, with D possibly TRBD2 on 6 matching bases. Germline V CDR1 and CDR2: LNHDA, SQIVND (reference sequence). V shed 3 bases and J shed 7 bases, with 16 bases lying between them. The CDR3 loop spans 15 amino acids. The CDR3 loop is CASSMDLGSGNIQYF. CDR3 DNA: TGTGCCAGTAGTATGGATTTGGGTAGCGGCAACATTCAGTACTTC.

The rearrangement uses TRBV30 and TRBJ2-7, with D uncertain. The CDR3 is 10 amino acids. Trimming removed 5 bases at V and 1 base at J, with 3 bases between. Germline CDR1 GTSNPN, CDR2 SVGIG (reference sequence). The CDR3 is CAWGSYEQYF. CDR3 sequence (DNA): TGTGCCTGGGGTTCCTACGAGCAGTACTTC.

The CDR3 is CASSLRDQSSYNEQFF. CDR3 coding DNA: TGCGCCAGCAGCTTACGGGACCAGAGCTCCTACAATGAGCAGTTCTTC. The V gene is TRBV5-1, the J gene TRBJ2-1; the D gene could be TRBD1 or TRBD2 (5 bases each). Germline loops: CDR1 SGHRS, CDR2 YFSETQ. The V gene lost 2 bases and the J gene lost 0 bases, with 12 bases spanning the gap. There are 16 residues in the CDR3.

The chain recombines TRBV6-5 with TRBJ2-1, with D perhaps matching TRBD1 or TRBD2 (5 bases each). Trimming removed 6 bases at V and 10 bases at J, with 13 bases between. The CDR3 is made up of 12 amino acids. Per the germline V gene, CDR1 is MNHEY and CDR2 is SVGAGI. In DNA, the CDR3 is TGTGCCAGCAGGGGGGTCCGAGGGGAGCAGTTCTTC. The encoded protein is CASRGVRGEQFF.

CDR3 loop: CSVGQGVKGGYTF. The CDR3 nucleotides read TGCAGCGTAGGACAGGGGGTGAAGGGTGGCTACACCTTC. The chain couples TRBV29-1 to TRBJ1-2; 10 bases fit TRBD1. After removal of 6 bases from V and 7 bases from J, the junction contained 8 bases not matched to a gene. Germline V CDR1 and CDR2: SQVTM, ANQGSEA. The CDR3 covers 13 residues.

This chain joins TRBV5-1 and TRBJ2-1; D is uncertain. The germline V gene encodes CDR1 SGHRS and CDR2 YFSETQ. Trimming removed 0 bases from V and 0 bases from J, with 13 bases in between. The CDR3 spans 17 residues. Here the CDR3 reads CASSLANGLSSYNEQFF. CDR3 DNA sequence: TGCGCCAGCAGCTTGGCCAACGGCCTCAGCTCCTACAATGAGCAGTTCTTC.

This clone is a singleton in its sample. This chain joins TRBV14 and TRBJ2-4; D tentatively fits TRBD1 or TRBD2 (5 bases each). The CDR3 totals 17 residues. The V end was cut by 4 bases, the J end by 2 bases, with 18 bases between. CDR1 and CDR2 (germline): SGHDN, FVKESK. The CDR3 DNA reads as TGTGCCAGCAGCCTCCGAGGGACGGGGCTACCCAAAAACATTCAGTACTTC. It specifies CASSLRGTGLPKNIQYF.

The rearrangement links TRBV29-1 to TRBJ2-1, with 16 bases lining up with TRBD2. This CDR3 has 14 amino acids. Germline V gene sequence: CDR1 SQVTM, CDR2 ANQGSEA. J gave up 8 bases and V 6 bases, and 4 bases lay outside the gene matches. CDR3 in DNA: TGCAGCGTGGGGGGACTAGCGGGAGGGGATGAGCAGTTCTTC. This codes for CSVGGLAGGDEQFF.

The J gene is TRBJ2-7, the V gene TRBV5-4; tentative D call: TRBD1 (5 bases). Per the germline V gene, CDR1 is SGHNT and CDR2 is YYREEE (reference sequence). The CDR3 is made up of 13 amino acids. V lost 3 bases and J 4 bases, leaving 11 bases between the germline ends. Here the CDR3 DNA reads TGTGCCAGCAGCTCGATGGACATGTACGAGCAGTACTTC. Protein product: CASSSMDMYEQYF.

In its sample, this clone was seen once. The chain recombines TRBV7-2 with TRBJ2-1; D is undetermined. CDR1 SGHTA and CDR2 FQGNSA come from the germline V gene. Trimming left V 0 bases short and J 0 bases short, with 6 bases between. This CDR3 has 15 amino acids. CDR3 coding DNA: TGTGCCAGCAGCTTAGCTGGGGACTCCTACAATGAGCAGTTCTTC. Its protein product is CASSLAGDSYNEQFF.

The J gene is TRBJ2-5, the V gene TRBV5-4; possible D gene TRBD1, 5 bases. V gave up 2 bases and J gave up 2 bases, with 10 bases separating them. The V gene's germline CDR1 is SGHNT and CDR2 YYREEE (reference sequence). The CDR3 consists of 14 residues. The CDR3 nucleotides read TGTGCCAGCAGCTTTGAGGCAGGGCAAGAGACCCAGTACTTC. Residues: CASSFEAGQETQYF.

The chain links TRBV27 to TRBJ2-5; D might be TRBD2 (5 bases). V lost 2 bases, J lost 2 bases, and 12 bases lay in between. Germline V gene sequence: CDR1 MNHEY, CDR2 SMNVEV (reference sequence). This CDR3 region has 15 residues. The CDR3 loop reads CASSLDYLGQETQYF. Here the CDR3 DNA reads TGTGCCAGCAGTTTAGACTACCTTGGTCAAGAGACCCAGTACTTC.

The chain links TRBV7-2 to TRBJ2-1; TRBD2 agrees at 13 bases. CDR1 SGHTA and CDR2 FQGNSA come from the germline V gene. The CDR3 sequence is 15 residues long. The ends lost 3 bases at V and 6 bases at J; junction bases unmatched: 2. The CDR3 coding sequence is TGTGCCAGCAGCTTCGGACTAGCGGGAGTCAATGAGCAGTTCTTC. Protein: CASSFGLAGVNEQFF.

This clone was seen a few times. The V call is TRBV11-2, the J call TRBJ2-6; D perhaps matches TRBD1 (5 bases). The length of the CDR3 is 18 residues. Per the germline V gene, CDR1 is SGHAT and CDR2 is FQNNGV. With 1 base removed from V and 4 bases from J, the gap between germline ends came to 17 bases. The CDR3 loop reads CASSLVPPAGLGANVLTF. Here the CDR3 DNA reads TGTGCCAGCAGCTTAGTTCCCCCGGCAGGGTTAGGGGCCAACGTCCTGACTTTC.

This rearrangement joins TRBV5-4 to TRBJ2-2; TRBD2 aligns across 9 bases. J lost 7 bases, V lost 3 bases, and 19 bases had no gene match. CDR3 length: 19 amino acids. Germline assignment: CDR1 SGHNT and CDR2 YYREEE (reference sequence). Here the CDR3 reads CASSSKSGTRGGAVGELFF. CDR3 DNA: TGTGCCAGCAGCTCAAAATCCGGGACTCGCGGGGGGGCTGTCGGGGAGCTGTTTTTT.